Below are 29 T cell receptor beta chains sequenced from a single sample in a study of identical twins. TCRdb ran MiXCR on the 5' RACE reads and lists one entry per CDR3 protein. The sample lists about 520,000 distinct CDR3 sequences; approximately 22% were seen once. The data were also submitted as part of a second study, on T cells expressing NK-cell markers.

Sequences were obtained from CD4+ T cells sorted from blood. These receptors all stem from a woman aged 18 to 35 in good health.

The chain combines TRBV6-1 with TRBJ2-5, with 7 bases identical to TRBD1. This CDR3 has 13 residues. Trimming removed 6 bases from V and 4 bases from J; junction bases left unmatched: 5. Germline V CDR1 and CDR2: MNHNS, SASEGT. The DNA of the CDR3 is TGTGCCAGCAGGACGCCAGGGGGAGAGACCCAGTACTTC. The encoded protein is CASRTPGGETQYF.

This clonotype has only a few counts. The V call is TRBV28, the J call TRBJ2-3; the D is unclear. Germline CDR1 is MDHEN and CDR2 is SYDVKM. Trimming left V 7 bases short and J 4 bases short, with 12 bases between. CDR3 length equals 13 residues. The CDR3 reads CASKFHWADTQYF. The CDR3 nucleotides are TGTGCCAGCAAATTCCACTGGGCAGATACGCAGTATTTT.

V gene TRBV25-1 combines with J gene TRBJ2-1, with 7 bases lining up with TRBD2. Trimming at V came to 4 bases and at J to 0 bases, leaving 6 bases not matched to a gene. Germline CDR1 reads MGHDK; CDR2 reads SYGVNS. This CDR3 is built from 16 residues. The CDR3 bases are TGTGCCAGCAGTGGGATGCGGGGGAACTCCTACAATGAGCAGTTCTTC. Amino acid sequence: CASSGMRGNSYNEQFF.

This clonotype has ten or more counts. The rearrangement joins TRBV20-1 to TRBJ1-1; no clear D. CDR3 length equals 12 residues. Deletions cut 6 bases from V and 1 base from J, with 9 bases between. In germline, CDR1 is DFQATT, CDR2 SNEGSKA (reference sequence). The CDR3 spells CSARLKNTEAFF. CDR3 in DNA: TGCAGTGCCAGACTGAAGAACACTGAAGCTTTCTTT.

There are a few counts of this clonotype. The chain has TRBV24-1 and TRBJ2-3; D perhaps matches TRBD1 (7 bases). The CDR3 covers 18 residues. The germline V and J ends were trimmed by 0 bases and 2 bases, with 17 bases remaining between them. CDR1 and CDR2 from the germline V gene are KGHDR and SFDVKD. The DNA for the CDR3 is TGTGCCACCAGTGATTTGCATGCGGGACAGTGTCACACAGATACGCAGTATTTT. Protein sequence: CATSDLHAGQCHTDTQYF.

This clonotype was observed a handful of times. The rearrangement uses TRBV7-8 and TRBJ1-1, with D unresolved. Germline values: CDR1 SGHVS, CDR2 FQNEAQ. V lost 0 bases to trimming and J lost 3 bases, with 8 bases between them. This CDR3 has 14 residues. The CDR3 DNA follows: TGTGCCAGCAGCTTAGCAGGGTTCGACACTGAAGCTTTCTTT. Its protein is CASSLAGFDTEAFF.

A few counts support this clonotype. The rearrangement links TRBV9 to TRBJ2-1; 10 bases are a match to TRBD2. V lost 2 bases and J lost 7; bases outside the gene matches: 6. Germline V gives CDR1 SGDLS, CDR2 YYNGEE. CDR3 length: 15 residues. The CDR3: CASSVLSGGANEQFF. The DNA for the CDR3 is TGTGCCAGCAGCGTCCTAAGCGGGGGGGCTAATGAGCAGTTCTTC.

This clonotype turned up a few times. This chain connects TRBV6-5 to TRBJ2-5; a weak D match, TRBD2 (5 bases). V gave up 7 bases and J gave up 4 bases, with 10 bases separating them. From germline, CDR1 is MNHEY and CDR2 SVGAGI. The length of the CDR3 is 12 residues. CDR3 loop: CASTRSGETQYF. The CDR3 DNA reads TGTGCCAGCACCCGCAGCGGAGAGACCCAGTACTTC.

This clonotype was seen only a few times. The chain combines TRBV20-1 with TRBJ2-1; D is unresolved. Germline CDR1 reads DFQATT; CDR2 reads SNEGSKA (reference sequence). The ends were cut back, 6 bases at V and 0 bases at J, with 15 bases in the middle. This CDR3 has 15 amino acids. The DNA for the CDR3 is TGCAGTGCAAGTCTAGGGCCCGCCTCCTACAATGAGCAGTTCTTC. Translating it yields CSASLGPASYNEQFF.

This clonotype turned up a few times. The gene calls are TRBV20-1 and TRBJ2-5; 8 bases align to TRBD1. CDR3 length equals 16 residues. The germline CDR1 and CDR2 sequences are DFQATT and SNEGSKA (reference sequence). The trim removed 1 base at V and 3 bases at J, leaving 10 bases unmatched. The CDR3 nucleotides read TGCAGTGCTAGAGGCCGAACACAGACAGGGGAAGAGACCCAGTACTTC. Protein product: CSARGRTQTGEETQYF.

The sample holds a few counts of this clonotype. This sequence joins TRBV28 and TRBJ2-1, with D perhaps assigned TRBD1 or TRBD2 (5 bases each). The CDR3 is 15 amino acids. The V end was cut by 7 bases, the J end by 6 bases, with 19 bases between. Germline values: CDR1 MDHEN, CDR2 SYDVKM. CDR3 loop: CASTPPGTRSNEQFF. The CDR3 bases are TGTGCCAGCACCCCTCCCGGGACCCGAAGCAATGAGCAGTTCTTC.

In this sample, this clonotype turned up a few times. Here the CDR3 DNA reads TGTGCCAGCAGTTCCCAGACTAGCGGGATGGGAGAGACCCAGTACTTC. Translated, it gives CASSSQTSGMGETQYF. The chain is built from TRBV12-3 or TRBV12-4 and TRBJ2-5, with TRBD2 identical over 11 bases. Germline trimming cut 4 bases from V and 4 bases from J; bases unmatched to any gene: 8. This CDR3 has 16 amino acids.

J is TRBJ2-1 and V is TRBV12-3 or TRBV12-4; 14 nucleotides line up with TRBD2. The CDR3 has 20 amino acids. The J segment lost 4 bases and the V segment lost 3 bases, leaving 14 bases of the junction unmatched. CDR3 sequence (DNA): TGTGCCAGCAGTTTGAGGGGACGGGGGACTAGCGGGAGCTTGTACAATGAGCAGTTCTTC. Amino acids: CASSLRGRGTSGSLYNEQFF.

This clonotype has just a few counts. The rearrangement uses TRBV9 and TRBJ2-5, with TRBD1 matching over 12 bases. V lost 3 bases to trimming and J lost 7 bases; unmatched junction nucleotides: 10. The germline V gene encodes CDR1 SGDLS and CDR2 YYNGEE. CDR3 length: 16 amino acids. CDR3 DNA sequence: TGTGCCAGCAGCGCCAGGGACAGGGGGCTTTTGGTGACCCAGTACTTC. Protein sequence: CASSARDRGLLVTQYF.

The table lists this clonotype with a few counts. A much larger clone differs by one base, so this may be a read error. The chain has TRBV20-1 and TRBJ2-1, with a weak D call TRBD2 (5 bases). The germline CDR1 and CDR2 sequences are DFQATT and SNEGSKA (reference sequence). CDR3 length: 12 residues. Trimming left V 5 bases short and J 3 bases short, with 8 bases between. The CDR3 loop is CSAYRDYNEQFF. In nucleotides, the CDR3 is TGCAGTGCTTACCGGGACTACAATGAGCAGTTCTTC.

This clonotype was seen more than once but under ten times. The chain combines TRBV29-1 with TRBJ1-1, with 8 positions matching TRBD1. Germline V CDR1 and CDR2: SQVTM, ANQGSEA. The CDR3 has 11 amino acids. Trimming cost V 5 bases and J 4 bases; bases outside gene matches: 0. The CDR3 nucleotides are TGCAGCGTTCAGGGGGCCACTGAAGCTTTCTTT. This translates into CSVQGATEAFF.

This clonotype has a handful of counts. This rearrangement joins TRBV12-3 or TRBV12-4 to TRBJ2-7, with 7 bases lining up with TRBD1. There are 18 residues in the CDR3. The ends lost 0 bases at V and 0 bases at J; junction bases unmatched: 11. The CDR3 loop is CASSLAVGTARFSYEQYF. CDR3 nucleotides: TGTGCCAGCAGTTTAGCGGTTGGGACAGCTCGATTCTCCTACGAGCAGTACTTC.

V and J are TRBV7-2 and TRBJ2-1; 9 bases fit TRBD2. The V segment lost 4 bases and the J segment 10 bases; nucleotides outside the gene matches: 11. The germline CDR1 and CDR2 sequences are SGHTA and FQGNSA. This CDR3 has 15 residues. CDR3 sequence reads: CASSSRGSSGEEQFF. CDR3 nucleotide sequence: TGTGCCAGCAGCTCTCGAGGTTCTAGCGGGGAAGAGCAGTTCTTC.

The CDR3 spells CASSVGPSHHGQTQYF. The DNA for the CDR3 is TGTGCCAGCAGCGTAGGGCCATCTCATCACGGACAGACCCAGTACTTC. V gene TRBV9 combines with J gene TRBJ2-5, with D hard to call. The germline CDR1 and CDR2 sequences are SGDLS and YYNGEE. V was cut by 0 bases and J by 6 bases, with 18 bases left in between. This CDR3 has 16 residues.

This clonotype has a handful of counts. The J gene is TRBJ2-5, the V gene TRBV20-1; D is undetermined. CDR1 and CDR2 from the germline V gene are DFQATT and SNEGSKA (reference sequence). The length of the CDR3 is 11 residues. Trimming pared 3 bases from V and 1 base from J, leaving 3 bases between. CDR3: CSARSQETQYF. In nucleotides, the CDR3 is TGCAGTGCTAGGTCCCAAGAGACCCAGTACTTC.

CDR3 sequence reads: CASSYAQGYYGYTF. The DNA of the CDR3 is TGTGCCAGCAGTTACGCTCAGGGTTACTATGGCTACACCTTC. This chain links TRBV12-3 or TRBV12-4 with TRBJ1-2; TRBD1 is a possible D gene (5 bases). V was shortened by 4 bases and J by 3 bases, with 12 bases between the two germline ends. This CDR3 has 14 amino acids.

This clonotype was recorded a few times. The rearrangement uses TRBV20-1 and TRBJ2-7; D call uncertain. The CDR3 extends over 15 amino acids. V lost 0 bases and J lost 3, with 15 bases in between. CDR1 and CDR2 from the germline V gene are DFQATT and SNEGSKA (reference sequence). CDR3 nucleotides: TGCAGTGCTAGAGACGCGTTTGGGGTCTACTACGAGCAGTACTTC. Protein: CSARDAFGVYYEQYF.

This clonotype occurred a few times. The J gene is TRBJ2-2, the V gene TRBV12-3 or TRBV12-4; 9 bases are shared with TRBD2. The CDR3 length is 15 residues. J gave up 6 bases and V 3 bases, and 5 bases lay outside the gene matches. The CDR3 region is CASSLFSGGPGELFF. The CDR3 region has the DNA TGTGCCAGCAGTTTGTTTAGCGGGGGCCCCGGGGAGCTGTTTTTT.

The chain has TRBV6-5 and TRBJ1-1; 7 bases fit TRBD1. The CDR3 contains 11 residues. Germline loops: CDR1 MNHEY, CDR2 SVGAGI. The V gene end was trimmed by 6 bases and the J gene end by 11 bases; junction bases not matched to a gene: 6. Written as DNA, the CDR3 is TGTGCCAGCAGCGACAGGGACGCTGCTTTCTTT. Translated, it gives CASSDRDAAFF.

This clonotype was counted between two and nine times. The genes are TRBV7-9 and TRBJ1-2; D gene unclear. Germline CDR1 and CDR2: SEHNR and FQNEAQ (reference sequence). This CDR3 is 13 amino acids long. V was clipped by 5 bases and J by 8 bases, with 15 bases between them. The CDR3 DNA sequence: TGTGCCAGCAGCGAACGCCTGACGGGCGGCTACACCTTC. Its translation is CASSERLTGGYTF.

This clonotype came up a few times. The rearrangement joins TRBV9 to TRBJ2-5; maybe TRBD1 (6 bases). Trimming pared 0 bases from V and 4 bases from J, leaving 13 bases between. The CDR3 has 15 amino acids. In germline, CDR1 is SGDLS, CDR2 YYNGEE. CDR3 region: CASSVETGGGETQYF. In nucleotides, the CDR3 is TGTGCCAGCAGCGTAGAGACAGGTGGGGGAGAGACCCAGTACTTC.

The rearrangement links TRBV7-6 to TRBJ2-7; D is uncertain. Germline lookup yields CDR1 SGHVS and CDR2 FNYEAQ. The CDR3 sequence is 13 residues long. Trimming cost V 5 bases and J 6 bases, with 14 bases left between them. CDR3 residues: CASSLFHMGEQYF. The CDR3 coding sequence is TGTGCCAGCAGCCTGTTCCACATGGGCGAGCAGTACTTC.

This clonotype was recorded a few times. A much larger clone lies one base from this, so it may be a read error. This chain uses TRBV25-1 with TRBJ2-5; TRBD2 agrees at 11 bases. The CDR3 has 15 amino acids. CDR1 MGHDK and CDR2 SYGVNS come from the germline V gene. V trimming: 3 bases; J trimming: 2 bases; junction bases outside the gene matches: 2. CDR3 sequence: CASSEGLAVQETQYF. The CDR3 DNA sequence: TGTGCCAGCAGTGAGGGACTAGCGGTTCAAGAGACCCAGTACTTC.

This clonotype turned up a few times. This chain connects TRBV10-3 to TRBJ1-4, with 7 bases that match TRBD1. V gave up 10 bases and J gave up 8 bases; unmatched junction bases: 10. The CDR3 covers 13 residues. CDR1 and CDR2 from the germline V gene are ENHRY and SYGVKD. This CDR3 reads CATRRDRREKLFF. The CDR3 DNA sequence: TGTGCCACCAGACGGGACAGAAGGGAAAAACTGTTTTTT.